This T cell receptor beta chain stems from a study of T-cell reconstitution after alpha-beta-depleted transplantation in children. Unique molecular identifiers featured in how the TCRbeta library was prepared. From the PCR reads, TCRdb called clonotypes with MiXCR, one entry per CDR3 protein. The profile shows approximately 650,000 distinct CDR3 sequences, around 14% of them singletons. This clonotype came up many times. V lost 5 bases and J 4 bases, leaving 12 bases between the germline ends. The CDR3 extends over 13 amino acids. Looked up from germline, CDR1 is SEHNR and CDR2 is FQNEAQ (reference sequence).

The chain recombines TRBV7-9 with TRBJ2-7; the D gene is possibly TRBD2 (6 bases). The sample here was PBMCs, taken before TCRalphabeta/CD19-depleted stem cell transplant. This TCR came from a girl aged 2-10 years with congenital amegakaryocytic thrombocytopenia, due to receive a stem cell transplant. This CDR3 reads CASSLMTSYEQYF. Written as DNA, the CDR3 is TGTGCCAGCAGCCTGATGACTAGTTACGAGCAGTACTTC.